The 22 T cell receptor beta chains in this list originate from one sample, sequenced in a study of untreated major depressive disorder. Study-wide findings and caveats: Compared with controls, depressed patients showed more TRBV05-01 (Vbeta 5.1) usage in CD4+ T cells.

These receptors' antigens are unknown. Assay: immunoSEQ multiplex PCR; the TCRdb copy retains only in-frame clones and omits some. The sample has under 25,000 clones, 92% seen once; the top ten hold 0.45% to 0.7%. Input material: CD4+ T cells from PBMCs. These receptors were taken from a woman aged 40 to 55 with major depressive disorder.

The genes are TRBV7-9 and TRBJ2-3; D may be TRBD1 or TRBD2 (5 bases each). The CDR3 runs 17 residues. Per the germline V gene, CDR1 is SEHNR and CDR2 is FQNEAQ (reference sequence). V was shortened by 2 bases and J by 0 bases, with 15 bases between the two germline ends. The CDR3 here is CASSLRRAGPSTDTQYF. Here the CDR3 DNA reads TGTGCCAGCAGCTTACGCAGGGCGGGCCCAAGCACAGATACGCAGTATTTT.

The chain joins TRBV5-1 to TRBJ1-5; 8 bases are shared with TRBD1. CDR3 size: 15 residues. The germline CDR1 and CDR2 sequences are SGHRS and YFSETQ. J gave up 6 bases and V 4 bases, and 9 bases lay outside the gene matches. Here the CDR3 reads CASSQEDRVTQPQHF. In DNA form, the CDR3 reads TGCGCCAGCAGCCAGGAGGACAGGGTAACTCAGCCCCAGCATTTT.

J is TRBJ2-7 and V is TRBV14, with TRBD1 matching over 12 bases. The V segment lost 6 bases and the J segment 6 bases; nucleotides outside the gene matches: 3. There are 13 residues in the CDR3. Germline CDR1 and CDR2: SGHDN and FVKESK. This CDR3 is CASRGQGASEQYF. CDR3 sequence (DNA): TGTGCCAGCAGGGGACAGGGGGCGAGCGAGCAGTACTTC. The complete variable domain, with remaining parts taken from reference TRBV14 and TRBJ2-7, reads EAGVTQFPSHSVIEKGQTVTLRCDPISGHDNLYWYRRVMGKEIKFLLHFVKESKQDESGMPNNRFLAERTGGTYSTLKVQPAELEDSGVYFCASRGQGASEQYFGPGTRLTVT.

The V and J genes are TRBV9 and TRBJ1-1; no firm D call. The germline gives CDR1 SGDLS, CDR2 YYNGEE. This CDR3 comprises 14 residues. V lost 6 bases to trimming and J lost 0 bases, with 12 bases between them. CDR3 region: CASNPSEVNTEAFF. CDR3 nucleotides: TGTGCCAGCAACCCCAGTGAGGTGAACACTGAAGCTTTCTTT.

In its sample, this clone was seen once. The V and J genes are TRBV18 and TRBJ1-1; D not resolved. Trimming cost V 3 bases and J 0 bases, with 11 bases left between them. Germline lookup yields CDR1 KGHSH and CDR2 LQKENI. The CDR3 sequence is 15 residues long. CDR3 residues: CASSPPRVLNTEAFF. The DNA for the CDR3 is TGTGCCAGCTCACCCCCCCGGGTATTGAACACTGAAGCTTTCTTT. Looking up the rest from reference TRBV18 and TRBJ1-1 gives the full variable domain: NAGVMQNPRHLVRRRGQEARLRCSPMKGHSHVYWYRQLPEEGLKFMVYLQKENIIDESGMPKERFSAEFPKEGPSILRIQQVVRGDSAAYFCASSPPRVLNTEAFFGQGTRLTVV.

This clone was detected once. The chain employs TRBV11-2 and TRBJ1-1, with D possibly being TRBD1 (5 bases). Trimming removed 2 bases at V and 6 bases at J, with 7 bases between. The CDR3 has 12 residues. Germline V gene lookup returns CDR1 SGHAT and CDR2 FQNNGV. CDR3 loop: CASSLRGSEAFF. CDR3 nucleotide sequence: TGTGCCAGCAGCTTACGGGGGTCTGAAGCTTTCTTT. The variable domain in full, completed from reference TRBV11-2 and TRBJ1-1, reads EAGVAQSPRYKIIEKRQSVAFWCNPISGHATLYWYQQILGQGPKLLIQFQNNGVVDDSQLPKDRFSAERLKGVDSTLKIQPAKLEDSAVYLCASSLRGSEAFFGQGTRLTVV.

This clone was observed a handful of times. The chain employs TRBV4-2 and TRBJ1-5; the D is unclear. CDR1 is LGHNA, CDR2 YNFKEQ, per germline. CDR3 length: 14 residues. V lost 4 bases and J 4 bases, leaving 11 bases between the germline ends. The CDR3 bases are TGTGCCAGCAGCCGTGAGTTGTCAAATCAGCCCCAGCATTTT. The encoded protein is CASSRELSNQPQHF.

V gene TRBV7-8 combines with J gene TRBJ1-5; the D gene is possibly TRBD1 (5 bases). This CDR3 region has 17 residues. Per the germline V gene, CDR1 is SGHVS and CDR2 is FQNEAQ. V lost 3 bases and J lost 4, with 19 bases in between. Here the CDR3 reads CASSFVSGPGTNQPQHF. In DNA form, the CDR3 reads TGTGCCAGCAGCTTTGTGAGTGGGCCAGGGACGAATCAGCCCCAGCATTTT.

This sequence joins TRBV19 and TRBJ1-3; D not resolved. In germline, CDR1 is LNHDA, CDR2 SQIVND (reference sequence). With 0 bases removed from V and 3 bases from J, the gap between germline ends came to 6 bases. The CDR3 has 14 amino acids. CDR3: CASSIDARGNTIYF. As DNA, the CDR3 is TGTGCCAGTAGTATAGACGCGCGTGGAAACACCATATATTTT.

V is TRBV5-1 and J is TRBJ2-3; 10 bases align to TRBD2. This CDR3 is 16 amino acids long. With V trimmed by 0 bases and J by 6 bases, 7 bases remained unmatched. Germline V gives CDR1 SGHRS, CDR2 YFSETQ. The CDR3 here is CASSLDLAGAADTQYF. The CDR3 DNA is TGCGCCAGCAGCTTGGACCTAGCGGGGGCGGCGGATACGCAGTATTTT.

V gene TRBV19 combines with J gene TRBJ1-1; tentative D call: TRBD1 (6 bases). There are 14 residues in the CDR3. The germline V gene has CDR1 LNHDA and CDR2 SQIVND (reference sequence). V lost 8 bases and J 2 bases, leaving 15 bases between the germline ends. Here the CDR3 DNA reads TGTGCCAGTGGGTATTGGGGGGGCAACACTGAAGCTTTCTTT. It specifies CASGYWGGNTEAFF.

This chain connects TRBV29-1 to TRBJ2-7; 9 bases fit TRBD2. Per the germline V gene, CDR1 is SQVTM and CDR2 is ANQGSEA. This CDR3 contains 13 residues. J was trimmed by 5 bases and V by 6 bases; bases with no gene match: 8. CDR3 nucleotides: TGCAGCGTGATGAGGGGACTAGCAAACGAGCAGTACTTC. Protein product: CSVMRGLANEQYF.

V and J are TRBV25-1 and TRBJ2-3; D gene unclear. The germline CDR1 and CDR2 sequences are MGHDK and SYGVNS. V was clipped by 3 bases and J by 11 bases, with 15 bases between them. The CDR3 spans 13 residues. The CDR3 is CASSDLDALRQYF. CDR3 DNA: TGTGCCAGCAGTGACCTGGATGCCTTGAGGCAGTATTTT. The whole variable domain, remainder taken from reference TRBV25-1 and TRBJ2-3, is EADIYQTPRYLVIGTGKKITLECSQTMGHDKMYWYQQDPGMELHLIHYSYGVNSTEKGDLSSESTVSRIRTEHFPLTLESARPSHTSQYLCASSDLDALRQYFGPGTRLTVL.

In its sample, this clone was seen once. The chain couples TRBV5-4 to TRBJ2-4, with D possibly being TRBD1 (6 bases). V lost 2 bases to trimming and J lost 8 bases, with 26 bases between them. CDR3 length equals 18 residues. The germline CDR1 and CDR2 sequences are SGHNT and YYREEE (reference sequence). CDR3 coding DNA: TGTGCCAGCAGCTTCGGGACAAGGAGTTGGAACCGGCAACACATTCAGTACTTC. This codes for CASSFGTRSWNRQHIQYF.

The chain has TRBV29-1 and TRBJ2-6, with D perhaps matching TRBD1 (6 bases). Germline loops: CDR1 SQVTM, CDR2 ANQGSEA. The CDR3 spans 14 residues. Trimming took off 6 bases at V and 2 bases at J, with 11 bases between the two ends. The CDR3 reads CSVLRGTGANVLTF. CDR3 bases: TGCAGCGTCTTGAGGGGGACTGGGGCCAACGTCCTGACTTTC.

This sequence joins TRBV2 and TRBJ2-5, with D unresolved. Germline CDR1 is SNHLY and CDR2 is FYNNEI. V was clipped by 5 bases and J by 5 bases, with 3 bases between them. The CDR3 is 10 amino acids. The CDR3 region is CASSLETQYF. Here the CDR3 DNA reads TGTGCCAGCAGTTTGGAGACCCAGTACTTC.

The chain joins TRBV5-4 to TRBJ1-1; D may be TRBD1 (6 bases). The germline V gene encodes CDR1 SGHNT and CDR2 YYREEE (reference sequence). Trimming took off 4 bases at V and 0 bases at J, with 10 bases between the two ends. This CDR3 is built from 14 residues. CDR3 nucleotide sequence: TGTGCCAGCAGCCCTACAGGGATGAACACTGAAGCTTTCTTT. It yields the protein CASSPTGMNTEAFF.

The rearrangement uses TRBV11-2 and TRBJ1-4; a weak D match, TRBD1 (5 bases). V was trimmed by 5 bases and J by 16 bases, leaving 17 bases between them. This CDR3 region has 12 residues. Germline-derived CDR1 and CDR2 are SGHAT and FQNNGV. CDR3 residues: CASSKGTPLQFF. In DNA, the CDR3 is TGTGCCAGCAGCAAGGGGACGCCTCTTCAGTTTTTT.

The rearrangement joins TRBV9 to TRBJ2-1; 14 bases line up with TRBD2. The V gene end was trimmed by 4 bases and the J gene end by 3 bases; junction bases not matched to a gene: 6. Germline V gene data show CDR1 as SGDLS and CDR2 as YYNGEE. This CDR3 contains 17 residues. The CDR3 DNA follows: TGTGCCAGCAGCCCACGACTAGCGGGAGGGCTCTACAATGAGCAGTTCTTC. Its translation is CASSPRLAGGLYNEQFF.

V and J are TRBV6-1 and TRBJ1-2; D call uncertain. Germline V gives CDR1 MNHNS, CDR2 SASEGT. The germline V and J ends were trimmed by 5 bases and 2 bases, with 9 bases remaining between them. The length of the CDR3 is 13 residues. Here the CDR3 reads CASSSDPNYGYTF. The CDR3 DNA follows: TGTGCCAGCAGTTCCGACCCGAACTATGGCTACACCTTC.

The chain recombines TRBV5-5 with TRBJ1-3, with 10 positions matching TRBD1. Trimming cost V 3 bases and J 4 bases; bases outside gene matches: 13. Germline-derived CDR1 and CDR2 are SGHKS and YYEKEE (reference sequence). The CDR3 length is 18 residues. This chain's CDR3 is CASSSPSGTGVKGNTIYF. The CDR3 nucleotides read TGTGCCAGCAGCTCCCCATCCGGGACAGGGGTGAAAGGAAACACCATATATTTT.

V and J are TRBV6-5 and TRBJ2-6; D unresolved. The germline V and J ends were trimmed by 6 bases and 1 base, with 4 bases remaining between them. There are 13 residues in the CDR3. CDR1 is MNHEY, CDR2 SVGAGI, per germline. The DNA for the CDR3 is TGTGCCAGCAGACTATCTGGGGCCAACGTCCTGACTTTC. It codes for CASRLSGANVLTF.